The 30 T cell receptor beta chains presented below share a single source sample, sequenced in a study of blood T cell repertoires in COVID-19. TCRdb keeps only in-frame clones here, not all; method: immunoSEQ multiplex PCR. The sample consists of approximately 160,000 clones, roughly 90% of them appearing once. The sample comprised peripheral blood. These receptors were collected from a man aged 50-59 years with acute or convalescent COVID-19.

V gene TRBV7-9 combines with J gene TRBJ2-2, with D perhaps matching TRBD2 (6 bases). CDR3 length equals 11 residues. Looked up from germline, CDR1 is SEHNR and CDR2 is FQNEAQ (reference sequence). V lost 3 bases to trimming and J lost 14 bases, with 10 bases between them. The CDR3 DNA reads TGTGCCAGCAGCTTTTCCGGGGGACTGTTTTTT. Amino acids: CASSFSGGLFF.

This sequence joins TRBV3-1 (or the pseudogene TRBV3-2) and TRBJ1-1; D is possibly TRBD1 (6 bases). The CDR3 runs to 14 residues. Germline-derived CDR1 and CDR2 are LGHDT and YNNKEL (reference sequence). The V end was cut by 3 bases, the J end by 2 bases, with 10 bases between. For the CDR3, the DNA is TGTGCCAGCAGCCAGGGGGCGGCCAACACTGAAGCTTTCTTT. It yields the protein CASSQGAANTEAFF.

CDR3 DNA sequence: TGCAGTGCTAGTACGGACAGGGTGAATCAGCCCCAGCATTTT. It is translated as CSASTDRVNQPQHF. The chain recombines TRBV20-1 with TRBJ1-5, with 8 bases lining up with TRBD1. This CDR3 contains 14 residues. Germline V CDR1 and CDR2: DFQATT, SNEGSKA (reference sequence). V lost 3 bases to trimming and J lost 4 bases; unmatched junction nucleotides: 5.

V is TRBV6-6 and J is TRBJ1-1; 7 bases line up with TRBD1. CDR3 length equals 16 residues. V lost 2 bases, J lost 4 bases, and 10 bases stayed unmatched. The V gene's germline CDR1 is MNHNY and CDR2 SVGAGI (reference sequence). Here the CDR3 reads CASSYTSRQGGTEAFF. As DNA, the CDR3 is TGTGCCAGCAGTTACACGTCGCGACAGGGCGGCACTGAAGCTTTCTTT.

This chain joins TRBV5-5 and TRBJ2-5; D remains unclear. The CDR3 consists of 14 residues. Germline V gene lookup returns CDR1 SGHKS and CDR2 YYEKEE (reference sequence). Trimming removed 0 bases at V and 1 base at J, with 7 bases between. The CDR3 DNA follows: TGTGCCAGCAGCTTGGGCCAGATCCAAGAGACCCAGTACTTC. Amino acids: CASSLGQIQETQYF.

The genes are TRBV18 and TRBJ1-2; D gene unclear. Germline V gene data show CDR1 as KGHSH and CDR2 as LQKENI. V was pared by 6 bases and J by 6 bases, with 17 bases between. The CDR3 spans 14 residues. CDR3 DNA: TGTGCCAGCTCCCCTTTGGGAGGGCAGGATGGCTACACCTTC. Its protein is CASSPLGGQDGYTF.

This chain connects TRBV5-6 to TRBJ2-3, with 12 bases matching TRBD2. Germline values: CDR1 SGHDT, CDR2 YYEEEE. The CDR3 spans 16 residues. V was clipped by 1 base and J by 4 bases; unmatched bases: 4. The CDR3 here is CASSLKTSGSSDTQYF. The CDR3 coding sequence is TGTGCCAGCAGCTTGAAGACTAGCGGGAGTTCAGATACGCAGTATTTT.

This clone was seen just once. The rearrangement joins TRBV7-9 to TRBJ1-2; the D is unclear. Per the germline V gene, CDR1 is SEHNR and CDR2 is FQNEAQ (reference sequence). CDR3 length: 11 residues. The V end was cut by 1 base, the J end by 9 bases, with 6 bases between. CDR3 nucleotides: TGTGCCAGCAGCTTAGGGCTCAGCTACACCTTC. This codes for CASSLGLSYTF.

J is TRBJ1-6 and V is TRBV7-8, with a possible D match to TRBD1 (6 bases). This CDR3 has 15 residues. Trimming cost V 5 bases and J 8 bases, with 16 bases left between them. Germline V lookup: CDR1 SGHVS, CDR2 FQNEAQ. CDR3 sequence (DNA): TGTGCCAGCAGCAAAGGGGGTCTTTCGGATTCACCCCTCCACTTT. Translating gives CASSKGGLSDSPLHF.

The rearrangement uses TRBV14 and TRBJ2-2; no reliable D call. V was pared by 1 base and J by 7 bases, with 10 bases between. The CDR3 sequence is 14 residues long. The germline V gene has CDR1 SGHDN and CDR2 FVKESK. CDR3 amino acids: CASSQVGASGELFF. The CDR3 DNA reads TGTGCCAGCAGCCAAGTTGGAGCCAGCGGGGAGCTGTTTTTT.

J is TRBJ2-5 and V is TRBV27; 10 bases match TRBD2. The CDR3 length is 15 residues. Germline-derived CDR1 and CDR2 are MNHEY and SMNVEV (reference sequence). J lost 2 bases, V lost 3 bases, and 3 bases had no gene match. CDR3 DNA sequence: TGTGCCAGCAGTTTTAGCGGGGGGACACAAGAGACCCAGTACTTC. Protein sequence: CASSFSGGTQETQYF.

This clone came up once. The V and J genes are TRBV7-2 and TRBJ1-1, with D possibly matching TRBD1 (6 bases). Germline V gene sequence: CDR1 SGHTA, CDR2 FQGNSA. V lost 5 bases and J lost 11, with 18 bases in between. CDR3 length: 13 residues. CDR3 residues: CASSLRQVPLAFF. In nucleotides, the CDR3 is TGTGCCAGCAGCCTAAGACAGGTTCCATTGGCTTTCTTT.

The V gene is TRBV29-1, the J gene TRBJ2-1; possibly TRBD1 for D (6 bases). The V end was cut by 3 bases, the J end by 0 bases, with 18 bases between. CDR3 length: 17 amino acids. The germline V gene encodes CDR1 SQVTM and CDR2 ANQGSEA. In DNA, the CDR3 is TGCAGCGTTGATGAGGTACAGGGTAGGGGCTCCTACAATGAGCAGTTCTTC. It codes for CSVDEVQGRGSYNEQFF.

The CDR3 DNA sequence: TGTGCCAGCAGTATACTAGCGGGGGGCACCTACGAGCAGTACGTC. It specifies CASSILAGGTYEQYV. The chain links TRBV6-5 to TRBJ2-7; TRBD2 aligns across 12 bases. Germline-derived CDR1 and CDR2 are MNHEY and SVGAGI. V dropped 5 bases and J dropped 2; count of bases not matched to a gene: 4. The CDR3 extends over 15 amino acids.

This chain uses TRBV11-2 with TRBJ2-7; the match to TRBD1 covers 9 bases. V dropped 1 base and J dropped 4; count of bases not matched to a gene: 11. Germline V gene data show CDR1 as SGHAT and CDR2 as FQNNGV. This CDR3 has 17 residues. The CDR3 reads CASSLVGAGTGRYEQYF. CDR3 sequence (DNA): TGTGCCAGCAGCTTAGTAGGGGCCGGGACAGGGCGATACGAGCAGTACTTC.

The rearrangement joins TRBV29-1 to TRBJ2-5; D is perhaps TRBD1 (5 bases). Trimming took 4 bases from V and 0 from J, leaving 12 bases between them. CDR1 and CDR2 from the germline V gene are SQVTM and ANQGSEA. This CDR3 has 14 residues. CDR3 residues: CSVVWTHYQETQYF. As DNA, the CDR3 is TGCAGCGTTGTCTGGACACATTACCAAGAGACCCAGTACTTC.

V gene TRBV11-2 combines with J gene TRBJ1-6; the match to TRBD1 covers 8 bases. Losses at the gene ends were 4 bases for V and 14 bases for J; bases not matched to a gene: 7. CDR1 and CDR2 (germline): SGHAT, FQNNGV. The CDR3 runs 13 residues. DNA for the CDR3: TGTGCCAGCAGCTCGGGACAGGCTCTCTCCCTCCACTTT. It encodes CASSSGQALSLHF.

The chain combines TRBV11-2 with TRBJ1-6; 8 bases align to TRBD1. The junction had 7 bases not matched to a gene; V was cut back by 1 base and J by 11 bases. Per the germline V gene, CDR1 is SGHAT and CDR2 is FQNNGV. The CDR3 has 15 residues. DNA of the CDR3: TGTGCCAGCAGCTTAGGGACAGGGAGATCGACACCCCTCCACTTT. Residues: CASSLGTGRSTPLHF.

The rearrangement joins TRBV6-6 to TRBJ1-1, with TRBD1 matching 9 bases. V dropped 5 bases and J dropped 11; count of bases not matched to a gene: 6. Germline loops: CDR1 MNHNY, CDR2 SVGAGI (reference sequence). This CDR3 has 12 amino acids. CDR3 sequence: CASSPLDRGAFF. DNA for the CDR3: TGTGCCAGCAGTCCTTTAGACAGGGGGGCTTTCTTT.

The rearrangement joins TRBV28 to TRBJ2-3; D may be TRBD2 (6 bases). Trimming shortened V by 3 bases and J by 8 bases, and 9 bases separated the two germline ends. Germline lookup yields CDR1 MDHEN and CDR2 SYDVKM. This CDR3 comprises 12 residues. CDR3 loop: CASSLEGFTQYF. CDR3 coding DNA: TGTGCCAGCAGTTTGGAGGGGTTTACGCAGTATTTT.

The chain recombines TRBV12-3 or TRBV12-4 with TRBJ1-1, with a possible D match to TRBD1 (5 bases). The CDR3 consists of 13 residues. The V gene lost 10 bases and the J gene lost 0 bases, with 12 bases spanning the gap. This CDR3 reads CAIRQSMNTEAFF. CDR3 in DNA: TGTGCCATCCGACAGAGCATGAACACTGAAGCTTTCTTT.

To note about this clone: The junction differs from germline at one of its ends, possibly a read error. V and J are TRBV7-7 and TRBJ2-1; TRBD1 aligns across 8 bases. The germline gives CDR1 SSHAT, CDR2 FNYEAQ (reference sequence). The CDR3 totals 13 residues. The CDR3 bases are TGTGCTAGCAGCTCCAGGGGGCGTGGTGAGCAGTTCTTC. Translation gives CASSSRGRGEQFF.

The chain uses TRBV6-5 and TRBJ1-5, with a possible D match to TRBD1 (5 bases). The CDR3 length is 13 residues. Germline assignment: CDR1 MNHEY and CDR2 SVGAGI. Trimming took off 6 bases at V and 3 bases at J, with 9 bases between the two ends. CDR3 DNA sequence: TGTGCCAGCAGGGGGCAGCTCAATCAGCCCCAGCATTTT. Encoded protein: CASRGQLNQPQHF.

V is TRBV19 and J is TRBJ2-2, with 8 nucleotides matching TRBD1. In germline, CDR1 is LNHDA, CDR2 SQIVND (reference sequence). V dropped 5 bases and J dropped 6; count of bases not matched to a gene: 8. The CDR3 has 15 residues. CDR3 bases: TGTGCCAGTAGTGCGGACAGGGCGAGGCCCGGGGAGCTGTTTTTT. The encoded protein is CASSADRARPGELFF.

This chain links TRBV5-1 with TRBJ2-7, with TRBD2 matching over 9 bases. This CDR3 comprises 15 residues. Trimming at V came to 0 bases and at J to 2 bases, leaving 3 bases not matched to a gene. Per germline, CDR1 SGHRS and CDR2 YFSETQ. The CDR3 coding sequence is TGCGCCAGCAGCTTGGTTGCGGGAGGGACCTACGAGCAGTACTTC. Protein sequence: CASSLVAGGTYEQYF. Based on the CDR3 plus reference TRBV5-1 and TRBJ2-7, the full variable domain is KAGVTQTPRYLIKTRGQQVTLSCSPISGHRSVSWYQQTPGQGLQFLFEYFSETQRNKGNFPGRFSGRQFSNSRSEMNVSTLELGDSALYLCASSLVAGGTYEQYFGPGTRLTVT.

The V and J genes are TRBV7-9 and TRBJ1-1; 8 bases are a match to TRBD1. The V gene end was trimmed by 5 bases and the J gene end by 4 bases; junction bases not matched to a gene: 9. From germline, CDR1 is SEHNR and CDR2 FQNEAQ (reference sequence). The CDR3 covers 15 residues. This CDR3 reads CASSATPGGGTEAFF. In DNA form, the CDR3 reads TGTGCCAGCAGCGCGACGCCAGGGGGCGGCACTGAAGCTTTCTTT.

The chain joins TRBV6-5 to TRBJ2-5; D possibly corresponds to TRBD1 (6 bases). This CDR3 is built from 15 residues. The V end lost 5 bases, the J end lost 0 bases, and 13 bases lay between the germline ends. Per germline, CDR1 MNHEY and CDR2 SVGAGI. DNA of the CDR3: TGTGCCAGCAGTCGCCAGGGGCGGGACCAAGAGACCCAGTACTTC. Protein: CASSRQGRDQETQYF.

This chain links TRBV5-6 with TRBJ2-1; 15 nucleotides agree with TRBD2. Germline CDR1 SGHDT, CDR2 YYEEEE. This CDR3 is built from 17 residues. V was pared by 4 bases and J by 1 base, with 3 bases of the junction left unmatched. The CDR3 spells CASSGGLAGGSYNEQFF. The CDR3, as DNA: TGTGCCAGCAGCGGGGGACTAGCGGGAGGATCCTACAATGAGCAGTTCTTC.

This sequence joins TRBV29-1 and TRBJ1-5; TRBD1 is a possible D gene (5 bases). This CDR3 is built from 10 residues. Germline loops: CDR1 SQVTM, CDR2 ANQGSEA. Trimming stripped 4 bases from V and 9 bases from J, with 7 bases between. The DNA of the CDR3 is TGCAGCGTTGGGCAGGGGCCCCAGCATTTT. Encoded protein: CSVGQGPQHF.

The count of this clone is one. The rearrangement joins TRBV4-1 to TRBJ2-1, with TRBD2 matching 9 bases. V shed 0 bases, J shed 0 bases, and the junction held 9 bases outside the gene matches. In germline, CDR1 is MGHRA, CDR2 YSYEKL. The CDR3 loop spans 19 amino acids. The CDR3 region is CASSQDRVAGVPSYNEQFF. CDR3 bases: TGCGCCAGCAGCCAAGATCGGGTAGCGGGAGTTCCCTCCTACAATGAGCAGTTCTTC.